This T cell receptor (beta chain) was sequenced in a study of CD8 T cells in ankylosing spondylitis (dated by TCRdb to 2016 to 2017). For the study in its entirety: The study set out to find disease-linked TCR variants by profiling T cell receptor beta repertoires in ankylosing spondylitis patients and healthy donors. Samples of peripheral blood were taken, and for ankylosing spondylitis patients, synovial fluid was collected as well. The full study cohort was made up of 20 to 25 ankylosing spondylitis patients and 108 healthy donors.

With regard to this clonotype: Its cognate antigen has yet to be identified. Base qualities were left out, and no much larger clone turns up one base away.

Study-wide findings and limitations: A TCR beta motif made up of about eight highly homologous amino acid variants appeared to be characteristic of blood from ankylosing spondylitis patients. Some of the motif variants had been reported before in the synovial fluid and blood of reactive arthritis patients, a finding that suggests common disease-initiation mechanisms. The disease-linked clones showed a CD8+ phenotype and occurred at relatively low frequencies in peripheral blood. The disease-linked clones were reported as significantly enriched in matched synovial fluid samples from ankylosing spondylitis patients.

Data came from an Illumina HiSeq 2500. TCR beta libraries were prepared by quantitative 5'-RACE with molecular barcodes. Per the authors' processing: To identify disease-linked TCR variants, a new computational method was used, one built on a probabilistic model of VDJ rearrangement. The public reads were reprocessed in TCRdb via fastp at Q25 and MiXCR, keeping in-frame beta chains. Records with the same CDR3 protein are collapsed into one entry carrying the most frequent genes and DNA. The V and J calls follow TCRdb's processing rather than the paper's. Here the sample has around 220,000 distinct CDR3 sequences; around 16% occur a single time. About 39% of the sample belongs to the ten largest clones. Sequences DFQATT (CDR1) and SNEGSKA (CDR2) are obtained from the germline V gene (reference sequence). There are 15 amino acids in the CDR3, from cysteine to phenylalanine inclusive. This entry keeps only the CDR3 DNA: 45 bases, framed from base 1.

The sequence joins TRBV20-1 to TRBJ2-7; the D gene cannot be resolved reliably. Sequencing input: blood, either unsorted or a sorted T cell fraction (not recorded which). The origin of this receptor is a male donor with ankylosing spondylitis. The sequenced DNA: TGCAGCGGGCTCCCTGTGGGGTTTACCTCCTACGAGCAGTACTTC. Translated, this is CSGLPVGFTSYEQYF.